What follows are 32 T cell receptor beta chains derived from one specimen sequenced in a study of CD8 T cells in ankylosing spondylitis. Via MiXCR, TCRdb re-called the 5' RACE reads, giving one row per CDR3 protein. The sample has approximately 250,000 distinct CDR3 sequences, about 10% seen once; the top ten hold 2.6%. The specimen was blood, either unsorted or a sorted T cell fraction (not recorded which). These receptor sequences come from a male donor with ankylosing spondylitis or in good health (not recorded which).

This clonotype came up many times. CDR3 coding DNA: TGTGCCAGCAACTCTACTAGCGGGAAGTACATTCAGTACTTC. Protein: CASNSTSGKYIQYF. The chain is built from TRBV6-1 and TRBJ2-4, with 10 bases identical to TRBD2. V shed 7 bases and J 8 bases; nucleotides not matched to a gene: 8. This CDR3 has 14 residues. Germline V lookup: CDR1 MNHNS, CDR2 SASEGT.

This clonotype has only a few counts. A read error may account for a junction end that differs from germline. The rearrangement uses TRBV30 and TRBJ2-7, with D possibly TRBD2 on 5 matching bases. Germline CDR1 reads GTSNPN; CDR2 reads SVGIG (reference sequence). The CDR3 contains 15 residues. The CDR3: CDWSAEIGGNYEQYF. The CDR3 bases are TGTGACTGGAGTGCGGAAATAGGAGGCAACTACGAGCAGTACTTC.

This clonotype was picked up many times. This chain connects TRBV5-6 to TRBJ2-3, with TRBD2 matching 11 bases. The trim removed 3 bases at V and 6 bases at J, leaving 6 bases unmatched. The CDR3 runs to 15 residues. Germline V gene data show CDR1 as SGHDT and CDR2 as YYEEEE. Here the CDR3 reads CASSSGTSGADTQYF. CDR3 DNA sequence: TGTGCCAGCAGCTCAGGGACTAGCGGCGCGGATACGCAGTATTTT.

This clonotype was counted many times. The V call is TRBV7-9, the J call TRBJ2-7, with D perhaps matching TRBD2 (5 bases). The CDR3 spans 17 residues. Germline V gene data show CDR1 as SEHNR and CDR2 as FQNEAQ (reference sequence). V was cut by 5 bases and J by 3 bases, with 23 bases left in between. DNA of the CDR3: TGTGCCAGCAGCCCTCGACGACGTACTTCAACTAGCTACGAGCAGTACTTC. Residues: CASSPRRRTSTSYEQYF.

This clonotype was detected ten times or more. V and J are TRBV5-8 and TRBJ2-4; D unresolved. Germline loops: CDR1 SGHTS, CDR2 YDEGEE. This CDR3 has 14 residues. The V and J ends lost 0 bases and 2 bases respectively, with 6 bases between them. CDR3: CASSLDGPKNIQYF. The CDR3 coding sequence is TGTGCCAGCAGCTTGGACGGGCCCAAAAACATTCAGTACTTC.

This clonotype was detected many times. The chain has TRBV20-1 and TRBJ1-1; TRBD1 agrees at 9 bases. V trimming: 6 bases; J trimming: 5 bases; junction bases outside the gene matches: 7. In germline, CDR1 is DFQATT, CDR2 SNEGSKA (reference sequence). The CDR3 runs to 13 residues. CDR3 protein: CSAGQGGGTEAFF. The DNA for the CDR3 is TGCAGTGCGGGACAGGGCGGCGGTACTGAAGCTTTCTTT.

This clonotype was detected ten times or more. This chain uses TRBV11-2 with TRBJ2-5; 9 nucleotides match TRBD1. Trimming took 1 base from V and 3 from J; bases not matched to a gene: 9. This CDR3 has 17 residues. Germline loops: CDR1 SGHAT, CDR2 FQNNGV. CDR3 loop: CASSLGIQGARKETQYF. The CDR3 region has the DNA TGTGCCAGCAGCTTAGGCATACAGGGGGCGCGAAAAGAGACCCAGTACTTC.

V is TRBV4-1 and J is TRBJ2-3; TRBD2 matches at 11 bases. The CDR3 contains 17 residues. V lost 6 bases and J lost 1; bases outside the gene matches: 9. CDR1 and CDR2 from the germline V gene are MGHRA and YSYEKL. The CDR3 here is CASSPRLAGWGTDTQYF. CDR3 sequence (DNA): TGCGCCAGCAGTCCTAGACTAGCGGGGTGGGGCACAGATACGCAGTATTTT.

Ten or more counts support this clonotype. CDR3 bases: TGTGCCAGCAGTTCTCGGACACTTGGTACGCAGTATTTT. The encoded protein is CASSSRTLGTQYF. The rearrangement uses TRBV12-3 or TRBV12-4 and TRBJ2-3; D perhaps matches TRBD1 (5 bases). V was pared by 4 bases and J by 8 bases, with 13 bases between. The CDR3 has 13 amino acids.

This clonotype was observed many times. The rearrangement uses TRBV20-1 and TRBJ2-1; D not certain. Deletions cut 6 bases from V and 4 bases from J, with 16 bases between. This CDR3 contains 14 residues. Germline V gene sequence: CDR1 DFQATT, CDR2 SNEGSKA (reference sequence). The CDR3 DNA sequence: TGCAGTGCCAAAGGGCGTGCTGGATACAATGAGCAGTTCTTC. Translation gives CSAKGRAGYNEQFF.

At least ten counts were recorded for this clonotype. V is TRBV6-1 and J is TRBJ1-2; tentatively, D is TRBD1 (6 bases). V was pared by 2 bases and J by 4 bases, with 14 bases between. The germline V gene encodes CDR1 MNHNS and CDR2 SASEGT. This CDR3 region has 15 residues. This CDR3 reads CASSELDSLPYGYTF. The CDR3, as DNA: TGTGCCAGCAGTGAACTGGACAGCCTACCCTATGGCTACACCTTC.

The chain links TRBV6-1 to TRBJ2-4; 9 nucleotides agree with TRBD1. Germline CDR1 MNHNS, CDR2 SASEGT. The CDR3 has 14 amino acids. V trimming: 6 bases; J trimming: 4 bases; junction bases outside the gene matches: 4. The DNA of the CDR3 is TGTGCCAGCAGCCTTGGGACAGGGAAAAACATTCAGTACTTC. Protein: CASSLGTGKNIQYF.

This clonotype was counted ten times or more. The genes are TRBV10-1 and TRBJ2-2, with D possibly being TRBD2 (6 bases). The CDR3 runs 13 residues. The germline gives CDR1 WNHNN, CDR2 SYGVQD (reference sequence). Trimming removed 6 bases at V and 7 bases at J, with 12 bases between. CDR3 residues: CASREGEIGELFF. The CDR3 DNA reads as TGCGCCAGCAGGGAGGGAGAAATCGGGGAGCTGTTTTTT.

This clonotype was seen a few times. V is TRBV13 and J is TRBJ1-2; TRBD1 agrees at 7 bases. Germline V gene lookup returns CDR1 PRHDT and CDR2 FYEKMQ (reference sequence). CDR3 size: 14 residues. J was trimmed by 4 bases and V by 4 bases; bases with no gene match: 6. CDR3 residues: CASSSGQVLYGYTF. As DNA, the CDR3 is TGTGCCAGCAGCTCCGGACAGGTTCTCTATGGCTACACCTTC.

The chain joins TRBV7-7 to TRBJ2-1, with 7 bases fitting TRBD2. J was trimmed by 0 bases and V by 5 bases; bases with no gene match: 7. CDR3 length: 16 amino acids. From germline, CDR1 is SSHAT and CDR2 FNYEAQ (reference sequence). For the CDR3, the DNA is TGTGCCAGCAGCCCGGTCACGGGGGGCTCCTACAATGAGCAGTTCTTC. Its translation is CASSPVTGGSYNEQFF.

This clonotype occurred many times. The chain has TRBV5-1 and TRBJ2-7; no reliable D call. The CDR3 loop spans 13 amino acids. The germline V gene encodes CDR1 SGHRS and CDR2 YFSETQ. Trimming stripped 3 bases from V and 7 bases from J, with 14 bases between. The CDR3 DNA reads as TGCGCCAGCAGCTCCGGCCCTACAAGAGAGCAGTACTTC. Encoded protein: CASSSGPTREQYF.

In this sample, this clonotype turned up many times. The gene calls are TRBV5-1 and TRBJ1-1; D is uncertain. Germline loops: CDR1 SGHRS, CDR2 YFSETQ. CDR3 length: 13 amino acids. Trimming pared 1 base from V and 2 bases from J, leaving 6 bases between. The CDR3 loop is CASSLTINTEAFF. The CDR3 DNA reads as TGCGCCAGCAGCTTGACCATAAACACTGAAGCTTTCTTT.

This clonotype was recorded many times. In nucleotides, the CDR3 is TGCAGCGTTGACTCAGGGGGAAAGAACGAAAAACTGTTTTTT. Protein product: CSVDSGGKNEKLFF. This chain connects TRBV29-1 to TRBJ1-4, with 7 bases fitting TRBD1. The CDR3 contains 14 residues. Germline trimming cut 3 bases from V and 8 bases from J; bases unmatched to any gene: 9. Germline lookup yields CDR1 SQVTM and CDR2 ANQGSEA.

This clonotype was found a few times. The rearrangement uses TRBV12-3 or TRBV12-4 and TRBJ1-6, with D possibly matching TRBD1 (5 bases). V dropped 3 bases and J dropped 7 bases, with 16 bases sitting between them. This CDR3 has 16 amino acids. This CDR3 is CASSFYPGVRNSPLHF. The CDR3 nucleotides are TGTGCCAGCAGTTTCTATCCGGGGGTTAGGAATTCACCCCTCCACTTT.

This clonotype has ten or more counts. This CDR3 reads CASSLVTFTRDRGHGYTF. CDR3 nucleotide sequence: TGTGCCAGCAGTTTAGTAACTTTTACCCGGGACCGCGGTCATGGCTACACCTTC. This rearrangement joins TRBV12-3 or TRBV12-4 to TRBJ1-2; possible D gene TRBD1, 5 bases. V was pared by 1 base and J by 6 bases, with 24 bases between. The CDR3 covers 18 residues.

In its sample, this clonotype was seen many times. The chain has TRBV12-3 or TRBV12-4 and TRBJ1-1, with a possible D match to TRBD1 (6 bases). Trimming left V 3 bases short and J 7 bases short, with 18 bases between. The CDR3 totals 15 residues. CDR3 DNA: TGTGCCAGCAGTTTCGGGGGGGCTCGGGAGAATGAAGCTTTCTTT. Residues: CASSFGGARENEAFF.

In the case of this clonotype: A read error is possible here, since a much larger clone lies one base away. V gene TRBV6-5 combines with J gene TRBJ2-5, with D possibly being TRBD1 (7 bases). Germline lookup yields CDR1 MNHEY and CDR2 SVGAGI. The CDR3 sequence is 11 residues long. CDR3 bases: TGTGTCAGCAGGCAGGGGGGGACCCAGTACTTC. Amino acid sequence: CVSRQGGTQYF.

This clonotype was counted at least ten times. This sequence joins TRBV20-1 and TRBJ2-5, with 11 bases fitting TRBD1. The CDR3 totals 14 residues. Per the germline V gene, CDR1 is DFQATT and CDR2 is SNEGSKA (reference sequence). DNA of the CDR3: TGCAGCACTTCCGGGACAGGGGGTCAAGAGACCCAGTACTTC. Translation: CSTSGTGGQETQYF.

In this sample, this clonotype turned up a few times. V is TRBV6-1 and J is TRBJ1-5, with D hard to call. The V gene's germline CDR1 is MNHNS and CDR2 SASEGT. This CDR3 is built from 15 residues. Trimming stripped 1 base from V and 3 bases from J, with 10 bases between. The CDR3 coding sequence is TGTGCCAGCAGTGAAGGTAGGGCAGCCAATCAGCCCCAGCATTTT. This encodes CASSEGRAANQPQHF.

Many counts were recorded for this clonotype. The chain is built from TRBV27 and TRBJ1-5; D is ambiguous. Trimming removed 5 bases at V and 2 bases at J, with 13 bases between. From germline, CDR1 is MNHEY and CDR2 SMNVEV (reference sequence). This CDR3 comprises 15 residues. The CDR3 nucleotides read TGTGCCAGCAGTGCGTTTCCGATCGGCAATCAGCCCCAGCATTTT. This translates into CASSAFPIGNQPQHF.

The gene calls are TRBV12-2 and TRBJ1-3; the table gives TRBD1 as D, unverified against the DNA. TRBV12-2 is a recognized pseudogene. The CDR3 covers 12 residues. CDR3 DNA: TGTGCAAGTCGCTCCCCCAGAAACACCATATATTTT. Residues: CASRSPRNTIYF.

This clonotype was seen many times. The chain links TRBV20-1 to TRBJ1-1; D is uncertain. The ends were cut back, 0 bases at V and 5 bases at J, with 16 bases in the middle. Germline V gives CDR1 DFQATT, CDR2 SNEGSKA (reference sequence). This CDR3 is 15 amino acids long. As DNA, the CDR3 is TGCAGTGCTAGAGATGCCGGACTCTTAGGGACTGAAGCTTTCTTT. This encodes CSARDAGLLGTEAFF.

This clonotype was seen a few times. V and J are TRBV5-1 and TRBJ1-1, with TRBD1 matching over 9 bases. The J segment lost 2 bases and the V segment lost 2 bases, leaving 4 bases of the junction unmatched. The CDR3 totals 15 residues. Germline-derived CDR1 and CDR2 are SGHRS and YFSETQ. CDR3 protein: CASSFGTGTNTEAFF. The CDR3 DNA reads TGCGCCAGCAGCTTCGGGACAGGGACAAACACTGAAGCTTTCTTT.

This clonotype was counted many times. The chain couples TRBV19 to TRBJ2-7, with 8 bases aligning to TRBD1. After removal of 5 bases from V and 2 bases from J, the junction contained 8 bases not matched to a gene. Germline-derived CDR1 and CDR2 are LNHDA and SQIVND (reference sequence). There are 15 residues in the CDR3. CDR3 coding DNA: TGTGCCAGTAGTCCTCGGACAGGGAGACCCTACGAGCAGTACTTC. Protein product: CASSPRTGRPYEQYF.

At least ten counts were recorded for this clonotype. This CDR3 reads CASSLGGYGRNSNQPQHF. DNA for the CDR3: TGCGCCAGCAGCTTGGGAGGTTACGGGCGAAATAGCAATCAGCCCCAGCATTTT. The chain has TRBV5-1 and TRBJ1-5; D gene ambiguous. Germline loops: CDR1 SGHRS, CDR2 YFSETQ. CDR3 size: 18 residues. V dropped 0 bases and J dropped 0 bases, with 16 bases sitting between them.

There are many counts of this clonotype. The V and J genes are TRBV29-1 and TRBJ2-1; 7 nucleotides match TRBD2. The trim removed 4 bases at V and 0 bases at J, leaving 3 bases unmatched. The CDR3 sequence is 14 residues long. Germline V gene lookup returns CDR1 SQVTM and CDR2 ANQGSEA. The CDR3 loop is CSVGGRDSYNEQFF. As DNA, the CDR3 is TGCAGCGTTGGTGGGAGGGACTCCTACAATGAGCAGTTCTTC.

The table lists this clonotype with many counts. The chain is built from TRBV2 and TRBJ2-1; D gene unclear. V was shortened by 4 bases and J by 5 bases, with 12 bases between the two germline ends. The CDR3 is made up of 14 amino acids. CDR1 SNHLY and CDR2 FYNNEI come from the germline V gene. CDR3 amino acids: CASSGDKINNEQFF. The CDR3 DNA is TGTGCCAGCAGTGGAGATAAAATAAACAATGAGCAGTTCTTC.